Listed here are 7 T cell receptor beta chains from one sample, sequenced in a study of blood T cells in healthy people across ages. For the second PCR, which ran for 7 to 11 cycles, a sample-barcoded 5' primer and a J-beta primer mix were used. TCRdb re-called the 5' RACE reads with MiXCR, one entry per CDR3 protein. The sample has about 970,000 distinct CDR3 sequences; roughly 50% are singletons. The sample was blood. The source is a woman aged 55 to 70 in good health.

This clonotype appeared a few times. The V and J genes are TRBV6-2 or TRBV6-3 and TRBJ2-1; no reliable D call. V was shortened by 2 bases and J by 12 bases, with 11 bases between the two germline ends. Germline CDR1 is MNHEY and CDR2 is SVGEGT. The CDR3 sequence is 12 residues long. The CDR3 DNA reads TGTGCCAGCAGTTACCAGGCTAGAGTGCAGTTCTTC. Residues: CASSYQARVQFF.

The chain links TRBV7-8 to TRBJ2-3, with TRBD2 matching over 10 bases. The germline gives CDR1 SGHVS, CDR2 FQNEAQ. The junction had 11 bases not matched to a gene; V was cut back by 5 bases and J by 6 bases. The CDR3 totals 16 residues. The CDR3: CASSPASGRGADTQYF. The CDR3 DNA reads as TGTGCCAGCAGCCCCGCCAGCGGGAGGGGTGCGGATACGCAGTATTTT.

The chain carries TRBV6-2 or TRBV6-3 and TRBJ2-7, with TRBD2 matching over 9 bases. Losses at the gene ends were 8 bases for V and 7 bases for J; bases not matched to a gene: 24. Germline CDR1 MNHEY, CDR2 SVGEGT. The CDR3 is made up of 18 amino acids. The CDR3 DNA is TGTGCCAGCCCCCCCCCTGGGCTAGCGGGGCTCTCCTTACGGGAGCAGTACTTC. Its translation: CASPPPGLAGLSLREQYF.

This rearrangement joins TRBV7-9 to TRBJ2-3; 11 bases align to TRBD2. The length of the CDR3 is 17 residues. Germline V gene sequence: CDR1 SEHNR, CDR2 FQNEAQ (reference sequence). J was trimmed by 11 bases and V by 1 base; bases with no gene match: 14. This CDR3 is CASSLGPGTSGYNEQYF. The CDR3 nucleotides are TGTGCCAGCAGCTTAGGCCCTGGGACTAGCGGATACAATGAGCAGTATTTT.

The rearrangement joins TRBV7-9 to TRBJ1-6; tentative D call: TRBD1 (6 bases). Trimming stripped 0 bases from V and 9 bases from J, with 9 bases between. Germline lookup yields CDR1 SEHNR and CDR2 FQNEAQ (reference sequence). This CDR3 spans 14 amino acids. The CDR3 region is CASSLAVQGSPLHF. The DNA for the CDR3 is TGTGCCAGCAGCTTAGCGGTACAGGGTTCACCCCTCCACTTT.

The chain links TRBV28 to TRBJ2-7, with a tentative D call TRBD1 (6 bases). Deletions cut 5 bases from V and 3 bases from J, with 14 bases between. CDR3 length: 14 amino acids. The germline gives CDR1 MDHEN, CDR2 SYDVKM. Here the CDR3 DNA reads TGTGCCAGCAGTCCAGCCGGGACATTCTACGAGCAGTACTTC. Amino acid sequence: CASSPAGTFYEQYF.

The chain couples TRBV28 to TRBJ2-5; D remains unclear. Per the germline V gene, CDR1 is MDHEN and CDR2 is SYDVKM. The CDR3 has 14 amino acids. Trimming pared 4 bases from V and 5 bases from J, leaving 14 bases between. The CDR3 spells CASSSDLPSETQYF. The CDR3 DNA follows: TGTGCCAGCAGTTCGGACCTGCCTAGTGAGACCCAGTACTTC.